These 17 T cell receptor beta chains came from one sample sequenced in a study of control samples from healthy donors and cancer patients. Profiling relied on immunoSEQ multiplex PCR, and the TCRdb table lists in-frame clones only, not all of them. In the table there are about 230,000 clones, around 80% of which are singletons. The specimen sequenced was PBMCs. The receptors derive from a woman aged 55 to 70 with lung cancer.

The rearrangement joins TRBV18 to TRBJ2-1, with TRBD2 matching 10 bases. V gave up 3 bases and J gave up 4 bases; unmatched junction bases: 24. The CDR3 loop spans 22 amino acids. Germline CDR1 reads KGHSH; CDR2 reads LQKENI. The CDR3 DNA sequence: TGTGCCAGCTCACCCTCCAGTAGTGCCGGGCTAGCGGGGGATCCTTCTTACAATGAGCAGTTCTTC. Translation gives CASSPSSSAGLAGDPSYNEQFF.

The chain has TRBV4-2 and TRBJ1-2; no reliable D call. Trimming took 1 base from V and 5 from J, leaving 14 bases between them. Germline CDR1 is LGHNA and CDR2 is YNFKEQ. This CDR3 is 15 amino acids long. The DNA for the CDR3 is TGTGCCAGCAGCCAAGGAGGGAAGGGAGGGTATGGCTACACCTTC. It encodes CASSQGGKGGYGYTF.

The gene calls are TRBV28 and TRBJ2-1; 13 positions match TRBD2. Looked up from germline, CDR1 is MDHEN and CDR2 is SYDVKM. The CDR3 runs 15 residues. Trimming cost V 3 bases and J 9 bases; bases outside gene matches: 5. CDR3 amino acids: CASSLGLAGSGEQFF. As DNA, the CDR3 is TGTGCCAGCAGTTTGGGACTAGCGGGGTCGGGTGAGCAGTTCTTC. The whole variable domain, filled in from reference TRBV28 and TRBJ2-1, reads DVKVTQSSRYLVKRTGEKVFLECVQDMDHENMFWYRQDPGLGLRLIYFSYDVKMKEKGDIPEGYSVSREKKERFSLILESASTNQTSMYLCASSLGLAGSGEQFFGPGTRLTVL.

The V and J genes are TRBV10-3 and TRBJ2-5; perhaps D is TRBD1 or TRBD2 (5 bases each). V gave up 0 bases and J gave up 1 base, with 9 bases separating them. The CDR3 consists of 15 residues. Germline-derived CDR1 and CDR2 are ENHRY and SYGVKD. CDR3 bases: TGTGCCATCAGTGAGTCGTGGGACCTCCAAGAGACCCAGTACTTC. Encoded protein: CAISESWDLQETQYF.

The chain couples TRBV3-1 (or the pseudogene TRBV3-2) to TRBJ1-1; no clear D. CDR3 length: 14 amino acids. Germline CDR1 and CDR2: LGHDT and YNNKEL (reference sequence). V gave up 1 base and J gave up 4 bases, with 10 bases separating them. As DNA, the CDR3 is TGTGCCAGCAGCCAAGCGGGTCCTACCACTGAAGCTTTCTTT. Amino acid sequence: CASSQAGPTTEAFF.

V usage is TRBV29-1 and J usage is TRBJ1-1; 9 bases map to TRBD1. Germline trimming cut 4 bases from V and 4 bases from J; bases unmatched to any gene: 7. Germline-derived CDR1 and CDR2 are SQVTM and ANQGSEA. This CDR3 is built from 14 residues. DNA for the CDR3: TGCAGCGTTGGGACTTCGACAGGGGGCACTGAAGCTTTCTTT. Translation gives CSVGTSTGGTEAFF.

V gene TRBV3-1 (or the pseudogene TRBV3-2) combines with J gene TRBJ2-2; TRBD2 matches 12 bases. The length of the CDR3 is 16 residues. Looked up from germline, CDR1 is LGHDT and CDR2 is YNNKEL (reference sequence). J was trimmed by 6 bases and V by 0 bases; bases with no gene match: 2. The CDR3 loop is CASSQEGLAGAGELFF. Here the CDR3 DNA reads TGTGCCAGCAGCCAAGAGGGACTAGCGGGCGCCGGGGAGCTGTTTTTT.

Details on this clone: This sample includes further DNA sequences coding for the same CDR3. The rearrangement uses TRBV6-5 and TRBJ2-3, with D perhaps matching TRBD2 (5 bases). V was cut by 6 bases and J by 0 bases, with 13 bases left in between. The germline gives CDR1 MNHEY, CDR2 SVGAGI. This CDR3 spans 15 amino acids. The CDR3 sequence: CASRLGVTSTDTQYF. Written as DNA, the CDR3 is TGTGCCAGCAGACTCGGGGTAACTAGCACAGATACGCAGTATTTT.

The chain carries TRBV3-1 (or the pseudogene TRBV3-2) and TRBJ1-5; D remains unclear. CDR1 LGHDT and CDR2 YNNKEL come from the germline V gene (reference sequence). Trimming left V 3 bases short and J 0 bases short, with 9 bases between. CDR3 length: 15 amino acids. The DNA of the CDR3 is TGTGCCAGCAGCCAGGGAATAGATAGCAATCAGCCCCAGCATTTT. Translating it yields CASSQGIDSNQPQHF.

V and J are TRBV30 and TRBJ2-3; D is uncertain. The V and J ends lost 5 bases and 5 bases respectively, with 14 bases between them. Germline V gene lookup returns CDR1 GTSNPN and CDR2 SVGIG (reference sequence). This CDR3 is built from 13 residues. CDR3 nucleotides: TGTGCCTGGGCTCCCGGAGCGAGAGATACGCAGTATTTT. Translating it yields CAWAPGARDTQYF.

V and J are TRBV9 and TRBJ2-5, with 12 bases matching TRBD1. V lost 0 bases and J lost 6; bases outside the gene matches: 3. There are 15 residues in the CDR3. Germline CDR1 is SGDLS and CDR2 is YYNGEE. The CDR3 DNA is TGTGCCAGCAGCGTAGCAGGGACAGGGGGCCAGACCCAGTACTTC. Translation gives CASSVAGTGGQTQYF.

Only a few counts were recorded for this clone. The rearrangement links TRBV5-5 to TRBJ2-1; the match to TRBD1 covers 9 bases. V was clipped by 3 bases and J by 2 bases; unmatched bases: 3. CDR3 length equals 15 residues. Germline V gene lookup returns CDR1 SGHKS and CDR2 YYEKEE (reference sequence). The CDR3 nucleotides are TGTGCCAGCAGCTCGGACAGGGGCGCCTACAATGAGCAGTTCTTC. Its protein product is CASSSDRGAYNEQFF.

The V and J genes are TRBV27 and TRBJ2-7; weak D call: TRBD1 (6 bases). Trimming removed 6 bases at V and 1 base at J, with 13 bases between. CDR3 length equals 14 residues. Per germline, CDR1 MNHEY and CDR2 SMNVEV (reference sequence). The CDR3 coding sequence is TGTGCCAGCAGAACCGACAGGCGATCCTACGAGCAGTACTTC. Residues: CASRTDRRSYEQYF.

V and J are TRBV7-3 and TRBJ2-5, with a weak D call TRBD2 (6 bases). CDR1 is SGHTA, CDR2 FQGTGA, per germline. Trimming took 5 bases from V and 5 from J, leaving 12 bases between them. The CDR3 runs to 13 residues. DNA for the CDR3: TGTGCCAGCAGCCGGGGGTCCGGGGAGACCCAGTACTTC. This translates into CASSRGSGETQYF.

DNA of the CDR3: TGTGCCAGCTCACCTACGGGGCTAGCAAACGAGCAGTACTTC. Amino acid sequence: CASSPTGLANEQYF. The chain couples TRBV18 to TRBJ2-7; perhaps D is TRBD1 or TRBD2 (5 bases each). Trimming took 3 bases from V and 5 from J, leaving 14 bases between them. This CDR3 contains 14 residues. CDR1 and CDR2 from the germline V gene are KGHSH and LQKENI.

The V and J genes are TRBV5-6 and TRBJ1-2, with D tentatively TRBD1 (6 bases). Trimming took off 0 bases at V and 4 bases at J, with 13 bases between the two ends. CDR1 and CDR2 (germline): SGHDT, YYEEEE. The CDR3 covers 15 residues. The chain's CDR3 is CASSLGRDRIYGYTF. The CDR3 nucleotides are TGTGCCAGCAGCTTGGGTCGTGACAGGATCTATGGCTACACCTTC.

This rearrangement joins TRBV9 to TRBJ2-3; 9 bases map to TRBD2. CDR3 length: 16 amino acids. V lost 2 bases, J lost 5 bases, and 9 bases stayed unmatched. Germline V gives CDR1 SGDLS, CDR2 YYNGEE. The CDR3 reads CASSVSPGTSLDTQYF. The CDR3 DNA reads TGTGCCAGCAGCGTTAGCCCGGGGACTAGCTTAGATACGCAGTATTTT.